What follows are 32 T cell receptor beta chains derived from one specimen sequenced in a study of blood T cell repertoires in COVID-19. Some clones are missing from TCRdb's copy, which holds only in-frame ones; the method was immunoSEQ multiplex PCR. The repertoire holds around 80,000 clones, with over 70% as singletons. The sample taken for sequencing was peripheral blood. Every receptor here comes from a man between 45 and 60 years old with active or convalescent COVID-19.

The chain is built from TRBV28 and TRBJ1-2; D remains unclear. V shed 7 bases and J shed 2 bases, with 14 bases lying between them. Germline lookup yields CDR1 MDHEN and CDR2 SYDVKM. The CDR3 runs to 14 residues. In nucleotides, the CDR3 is TGTGCCAGCAACTCAGGCAGGTTGAACTATGGCTACACCTTC. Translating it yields CASNSGRLNYGYTF.

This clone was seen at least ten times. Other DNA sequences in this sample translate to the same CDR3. In DNA, the CDR3 is TGTGCCAGCAGCCGACAGGGGGACACTGAAGCTTTCTTT. Translated, it gives CASSRQGDTEAFF. The chain uses TRBV11-3 and TRBJ1-1; TRBD1 agrees at 9 bases. Germline V lookup: CDR1 SGHNT, CDR2 YENEEA. V shed 5 bases and J 3 bases; nucleotides not matched to a gene: 1. The CDR3 consists of 13 residues.

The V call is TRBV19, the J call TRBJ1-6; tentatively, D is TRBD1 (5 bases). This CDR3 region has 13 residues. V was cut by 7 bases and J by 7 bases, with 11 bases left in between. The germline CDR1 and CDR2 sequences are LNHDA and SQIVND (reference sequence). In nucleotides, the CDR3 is TGTGCCAGTAATTCAGGGTGGAATTCACCCCTCCACTTT. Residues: CASNSGWNSPLHF. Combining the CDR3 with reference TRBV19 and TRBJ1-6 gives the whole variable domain DGGITQSPKYLFRKEGQNVTLSCEQNLNHDAMYWYRQDPGQGLRLIYYSQIVNDFQKGDIAEGYSVSREKKESFPLTVTSAQKNPTAFYLCASNSGWNSPLHFGNGTRLTVT.

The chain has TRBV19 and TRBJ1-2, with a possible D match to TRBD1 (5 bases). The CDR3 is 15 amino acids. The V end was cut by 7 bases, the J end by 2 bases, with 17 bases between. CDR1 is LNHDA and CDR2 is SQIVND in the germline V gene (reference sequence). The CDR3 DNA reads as TGTGCCAGTACCAACCACAGGAACTCCAACTATGGCTACACCTTC. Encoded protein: CASTNHRNSNYGYTF.

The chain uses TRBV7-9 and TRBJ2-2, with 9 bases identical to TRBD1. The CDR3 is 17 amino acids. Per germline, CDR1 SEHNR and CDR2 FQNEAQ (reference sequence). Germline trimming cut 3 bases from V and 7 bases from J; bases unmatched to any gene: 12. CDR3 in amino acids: CASSFSPGQGVVGELFF. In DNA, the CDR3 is TGTGCCAGCAGCTTCAGCCCGGGACAGGGAGTGGTCGGGGAGCTGTTTTTT.

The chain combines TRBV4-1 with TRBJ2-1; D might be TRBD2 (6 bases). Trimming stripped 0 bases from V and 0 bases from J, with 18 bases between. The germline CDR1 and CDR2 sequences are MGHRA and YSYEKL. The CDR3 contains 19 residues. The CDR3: CASSQDGGRGSNSYNEQFF. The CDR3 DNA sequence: TGCGCCAGCAGCCAAGATGGCGGTCGGGGGAGCAACTCCTACAATGAGCAGTTCTTC.

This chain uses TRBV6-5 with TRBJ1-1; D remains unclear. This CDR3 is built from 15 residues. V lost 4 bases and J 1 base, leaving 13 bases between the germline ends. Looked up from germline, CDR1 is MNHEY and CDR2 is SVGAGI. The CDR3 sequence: CASSSSGGGNTEAFF. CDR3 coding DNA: TGTGCCAGCAGTTCCTCAGGAGGAGGGAACACTGAAGCTTTCTTT.

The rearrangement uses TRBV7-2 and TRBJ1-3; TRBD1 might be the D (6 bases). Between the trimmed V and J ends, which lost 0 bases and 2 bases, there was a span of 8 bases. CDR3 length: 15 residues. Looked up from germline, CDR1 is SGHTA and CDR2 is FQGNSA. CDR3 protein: CASSLARTAGNTIYF. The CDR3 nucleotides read TGTGCCAGCAGCTTAGCGCGGACAGCTGGAAACACCATATATTTT.

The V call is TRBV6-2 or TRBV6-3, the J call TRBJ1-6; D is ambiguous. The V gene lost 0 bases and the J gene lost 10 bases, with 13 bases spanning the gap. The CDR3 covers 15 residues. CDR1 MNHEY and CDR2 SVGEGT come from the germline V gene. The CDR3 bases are TGTGCCAGCAGTTACTCGATGGTCCACGGGTCACCCCTCCACTTT. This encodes CASSYSMVHGSPLHF.

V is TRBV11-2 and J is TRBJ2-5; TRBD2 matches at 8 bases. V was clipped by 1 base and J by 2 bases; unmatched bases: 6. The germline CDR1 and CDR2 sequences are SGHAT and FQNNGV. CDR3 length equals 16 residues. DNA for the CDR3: TGTGCCAGCAGCTTAGGACCGGGACTAGGTCAAGAGACCCAGTACTTC. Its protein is CASSLGPGLGQETQYF.

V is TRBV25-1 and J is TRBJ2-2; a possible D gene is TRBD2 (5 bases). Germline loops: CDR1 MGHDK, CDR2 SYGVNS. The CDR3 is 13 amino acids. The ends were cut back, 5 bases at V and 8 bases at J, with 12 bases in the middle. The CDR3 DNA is TGTGCCAGCAGTCTGTCGGGGTTGGGGGAGCTGTTTTTT. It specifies CASSLSGLGELFF.

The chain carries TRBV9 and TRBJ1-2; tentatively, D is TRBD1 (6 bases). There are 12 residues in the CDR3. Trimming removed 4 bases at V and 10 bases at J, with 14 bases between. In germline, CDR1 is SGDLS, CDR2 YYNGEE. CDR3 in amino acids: CASSPSWTDYTF. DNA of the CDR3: TGTGCCAGCAGCCCCAGTTGGACAGACTACACCTTC.

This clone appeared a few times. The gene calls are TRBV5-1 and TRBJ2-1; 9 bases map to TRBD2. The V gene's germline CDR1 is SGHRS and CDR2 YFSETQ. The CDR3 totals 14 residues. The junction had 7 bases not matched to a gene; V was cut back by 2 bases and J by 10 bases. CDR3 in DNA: TGCGCCAGCAGCTTCCAGGGACTAGCCCGCGAGCAGTTCTTC. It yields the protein CASSFQGLAREQFF.

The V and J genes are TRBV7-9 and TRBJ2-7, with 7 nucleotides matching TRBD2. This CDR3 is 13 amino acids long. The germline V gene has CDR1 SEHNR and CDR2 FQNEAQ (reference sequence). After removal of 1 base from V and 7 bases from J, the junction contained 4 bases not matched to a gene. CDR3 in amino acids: CASSLGLGGEQYF. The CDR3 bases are TGTGCCAGCAGCTTAGGTCTGGGAGGGGAGCAGTACTTC.

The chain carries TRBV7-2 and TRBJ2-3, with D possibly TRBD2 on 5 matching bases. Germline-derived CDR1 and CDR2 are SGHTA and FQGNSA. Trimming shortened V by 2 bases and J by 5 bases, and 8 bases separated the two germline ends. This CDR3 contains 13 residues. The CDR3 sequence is CASSLSGKDTQYF. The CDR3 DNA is TGTGCCAGCAGCTTATCCGGGAAAGATACGCAGTATTTT.

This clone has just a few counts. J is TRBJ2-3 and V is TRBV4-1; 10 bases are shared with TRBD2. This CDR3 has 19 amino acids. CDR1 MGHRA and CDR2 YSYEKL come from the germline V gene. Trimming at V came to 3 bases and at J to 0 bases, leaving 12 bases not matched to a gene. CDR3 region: CASSHPGLAAGGSTDTQYF. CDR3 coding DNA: TGCGCCAGCAGCCACCCCGGACTAGCGGCAGGGGGGAGCACAGATACGCAGTATTTT.

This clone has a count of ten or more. CDR3 coding DNA: TGTGCTAGTGGTTTGATCTGGGACAGGGCTAATGAGCAGTTCTTC. Translated, it gives CASGLIWDRANEQFF. V and J are TRBV12-5 and TRBJ2-1, with 9 bases matching TRBD1. The germline CDR1 and CDR2 sequences are LGHNT and FRNRAP. This CDR3 contains 15 residues. V was pared by 2 bases and J by 7 bases, with 6 bases of the junction left unmatched.

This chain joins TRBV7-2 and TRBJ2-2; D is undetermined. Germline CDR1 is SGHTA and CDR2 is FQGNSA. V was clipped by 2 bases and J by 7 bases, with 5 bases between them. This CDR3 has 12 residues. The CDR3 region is CASSLPIGELFF. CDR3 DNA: TGTGCCAGCAGCTTACCTATCGGGGAGCTGTTTTTT.

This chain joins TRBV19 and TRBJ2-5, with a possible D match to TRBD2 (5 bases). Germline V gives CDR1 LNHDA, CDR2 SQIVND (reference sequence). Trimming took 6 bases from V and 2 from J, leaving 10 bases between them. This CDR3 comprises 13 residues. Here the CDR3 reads CASRASGQETQYF. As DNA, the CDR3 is TGTGCCAGTAGGGCATCGGGGCAAGAGACCCAGTACTTC. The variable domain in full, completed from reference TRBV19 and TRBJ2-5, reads DGGITQSPKYLFRKEGQNVTLSCEQNLNHDAMYWYRQDPGQGLRLIYYSQIVNDFQKGDIAEGYSVSREKKESFPLTVTSAQKNPTAFYLCASRASGQETQYFGPGTRLLVL.

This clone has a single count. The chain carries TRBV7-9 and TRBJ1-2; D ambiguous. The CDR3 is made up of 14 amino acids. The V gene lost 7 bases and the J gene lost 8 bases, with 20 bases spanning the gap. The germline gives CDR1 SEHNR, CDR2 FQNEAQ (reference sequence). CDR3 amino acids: CASTLGWASFGYTF. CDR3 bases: TGTGCCAGCACCCTTGGATGGGCCTCTTTCGGCTACACCTTC.

The CDR3 bases are TGTGCCAGCAGCTTGGTGGCCTCCTACAATGAGCAGTTCTTC. As protein: CASSLVASYNEQFF. The genes are TRBV5-6 and TRBJ2-1; D is undetermined. This CDR3 comprises 14 residues. V was cut by 0 bases and J by 0 bases, with 4 bases left in between. Germline V CDR1 and CDR2: SGHDT, YYEEEE.

The CDR3, as DNA: TGTGCCAGTAGTATTCAAGGACAGCGCTCCTACGAGCAGTACTTC. Protein product: CASSIQGQRSYEQYF. The chain is built from TRBV19 and TRBJ2-7; D possibly corresponds to TRBD1 (6 bases). Germline CDR1 and CDR2: LNHDA and SQIVND (reference sequence). V lost 3 bases and J 0 bases, leaving 12 bases between the germline ends. This CDR3 is 15 amino acids long.

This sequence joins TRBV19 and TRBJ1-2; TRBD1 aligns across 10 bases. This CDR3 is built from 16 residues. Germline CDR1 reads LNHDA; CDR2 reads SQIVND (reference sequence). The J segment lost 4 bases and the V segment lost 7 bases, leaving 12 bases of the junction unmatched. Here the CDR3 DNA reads TGTGCCAGTAAGCGCGGGACAGGGGAGACTGGCTATGGCTACACCTTC. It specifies CASKRGTGETGYGYTF.

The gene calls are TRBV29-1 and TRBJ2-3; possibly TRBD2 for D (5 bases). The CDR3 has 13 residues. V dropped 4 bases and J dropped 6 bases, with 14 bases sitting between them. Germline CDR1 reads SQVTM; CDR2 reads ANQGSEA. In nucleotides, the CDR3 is TGCAGCGTTGGAGGGTTGAGTTGGGATACGCAGTATTTT. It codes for CSVGGLSWDTQYF.

The chain's CDR3 is CASSLTGGVLEAFF. The CDR3 region has the DNA TGTGCCAGCAGCCTTACCGGGGGGGTCCTTGAAGCTTTCTTT. This chain connects TRBV14 to TRBJ1-1; possibly TRBD1 for D (5 bases). The V gene lost 4 bases and the J gene lost 7 bases, with 16 bases spanning the gap. Germline V gene sequence: CDR1 SGHDN, CDR2 FVKESK. The CDR3 runs to 14 residues. The full variable domain, with the rest looked up from reference TRBV14 and TRBJ1-1, is EAGVTQFPSHSVIEKGQTVTLRCDPISGHDNLYWYRRVMGKEIKFLLHFVKESKQDESGMPNNRFLAERTGGTYSTLKVQPAELEDSGVYFCASSLTGGVLEAFFGQGTRLTVV.

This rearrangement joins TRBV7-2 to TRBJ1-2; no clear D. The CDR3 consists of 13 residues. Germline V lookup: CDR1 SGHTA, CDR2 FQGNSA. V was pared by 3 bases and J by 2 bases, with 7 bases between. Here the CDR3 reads CASSFGGNYGYTF. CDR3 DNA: TGTGCCAGCAGCTTTGGCGGCAACTATGGCTACACCTTC.

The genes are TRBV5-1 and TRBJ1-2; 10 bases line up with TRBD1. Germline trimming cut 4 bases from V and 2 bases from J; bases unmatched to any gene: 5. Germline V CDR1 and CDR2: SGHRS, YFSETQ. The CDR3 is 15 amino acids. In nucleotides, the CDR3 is TGCGCCAGCAGCACTGGACAGGGGGGGAACTATGGCTACACCTTC. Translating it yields CASSTGQGGNYGYTF.

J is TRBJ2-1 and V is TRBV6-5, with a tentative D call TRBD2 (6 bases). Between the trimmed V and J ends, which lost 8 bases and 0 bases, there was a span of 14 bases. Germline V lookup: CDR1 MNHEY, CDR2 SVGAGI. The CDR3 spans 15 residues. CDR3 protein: CASSKRVSSYNEQFF. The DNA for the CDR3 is TGTGCCAGCTCAAAGCGGGTGAGCTCCTACAATGAGCAGTTCTTC.

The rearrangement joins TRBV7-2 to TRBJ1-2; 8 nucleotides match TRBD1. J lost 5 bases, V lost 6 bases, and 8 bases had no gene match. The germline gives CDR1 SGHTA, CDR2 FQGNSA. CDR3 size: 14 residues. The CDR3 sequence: CASSRAGQGYGYTF. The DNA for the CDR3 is TGTGCCAGCAGTCGCGCCGGACAGGGTTATGGCTACACCTTC.

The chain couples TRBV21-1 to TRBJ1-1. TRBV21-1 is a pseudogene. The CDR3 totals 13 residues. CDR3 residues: CARLLCLNTEAFF. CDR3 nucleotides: TGTGCCAGACTACTTTGCTTGAACACTGAAGCTTTCTTT.

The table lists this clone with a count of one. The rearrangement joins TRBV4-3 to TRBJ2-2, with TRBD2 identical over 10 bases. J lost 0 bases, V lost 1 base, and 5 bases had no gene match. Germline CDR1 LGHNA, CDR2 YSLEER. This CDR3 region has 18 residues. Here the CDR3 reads CASSQVASGGANTGELFF. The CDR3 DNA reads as TGCGCCAGCAGCCAAGTTGCTAGCGGGGGTGCGAACACCGGGGAGCTGTTTTTT.

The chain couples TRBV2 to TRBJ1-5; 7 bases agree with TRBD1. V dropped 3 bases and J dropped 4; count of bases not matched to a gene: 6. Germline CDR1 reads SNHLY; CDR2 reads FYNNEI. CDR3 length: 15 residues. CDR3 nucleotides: TGTGCCAGCAGTGAGGGACAGACAAAAAATCAGCCCCAGCATTTT. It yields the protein CASSEGQTKNQPQHF.